The 4 T cell receptor beta chains below all came from one sample that was sequenced in a study of identical twins. A single record per CDR3 protein comes from TCRdb applying MiXCR to the 5' RACE reads. The table shows approximately 690,000 distinct CDR3 sequences, with roughly 6% occurring only once. Sequencing was done on a sample of naive T cells sorted from blood. The origin of the receptors is a man between 18 and 29 years old in good health.

In this sample, this clonotype turned up many times. The gene calls are TRBV29-1 and TRBJ2-5; no clear D gene. Germline V CDR1 and CDR2: SQVTM, ANQGSEA. V shed 4 bases and J shed 7 bases, with 10 bases lying between them. This CDR3 region has 11 residues. CDR3 loop: CSVAAEVTQYF. CDR3 DNA: TGCAGCGTTGCTGCTGAAGTGACCCAGTACTTC.

The chain combines TRBV19 with TRBJ2-3; D is unresolved. V was shortened by 3 bases and J by 0 bases, with 10 bases between the two germline ends. The CDR3 totals 15 residues. Germline loops: CDR1 LNHDA, CDR2 SQIVND (reference sequence). CDR3 in amino acids: CASSMMATSTDTQYF. The CDR3 DNA is TGTGCCAGTAGTATGATGGCCACTAGCACAGATACGCAGTATTTT.

This clonotype was counted a few times. The chain is built from TRBV6-2 or TRBV6-3 and TRBJ2-7; no clear D. Trimming shortened V by 7 bases and J by 5 bases, and 12 bases separated the two germline ends. CDR3 length: 12 amino acids. Germline V lookup: CDR1 MNHEY, CDR2 SVGEGT. The CDR3 region has the DNA TGTGCCAGCACCGACGACACCGACGAGCAGTACTTC. Translation gives CASTDDTDEQYF.

This clonotype was counted many times. V is TRBV12-3 or TRBV12-4 and J is TRBJ2-2; the D gene is possibly TRBD1 (6 bases). This CDR3 region has 14 residues. V dropped 4 bases and J dropped 4 bases, with 10 bases sitting between them. In nucleotides, the CDR3 is TGTGCCAGCAGTTGGGGCAGGGGCACCGGGGAGCTGTTTTTT. The encoded protein is CASSWGRGTGELFF.